The present entry profiles one T cell receptor (beta chain) with its context. The sample originates from a study of early T cells in non-severe SARS-CoV-2 infection. Looking at the study overall: It was bulk RNA from unsorted whole blood that was sequenced, and the chains were unpaired.

The J segment lost 2 bases and the V segment lost 2 bases, leaving 12 bases of the junction unmatched. CDR3 length: 19 residues. The germline V gene has CDR1 MNHEY and CDR2 SVGEGT. Individual cDNA molecules carried attached unique molecular identifiers. TCRdb reanalysed the 5' RACE reads using MiXCR and keeps one entry per CDR3 protein. The sample consists of 45,000 to 75,000 distinct CDR3 sequences, over 10% of them appearing once. The chain couples TRBV6-2 or TRBV6-3 to TRBJ2-7, with 13 bases identical to TRBD2. The receptor's source is an adult who was a healthcare worker with PCR-confirmed SARS-CoV-2 infection or an uninfected control (not recorded which). The sequenced sample was whole blood. The CDR3 region is CASSYRPGLAGAFAYEQYF. The CDR3 nucleotides are TGTGCCAGCAGTTACCGACCAGGACTAGCGGGAGCTTTTGCCTACGAGCAGTACTTC.